This T cell receptor beta chain was captured by sequencing in a study of cytomegalovirus exposure and HLA in healthy donors. Study in general: A previous analysis identified more than 100 million unique TCR beta sequences derived from some 170 million T cells. Whole-study findings and limits: Highest at DRB1 and lowest at HLA-C, TCR association rates differed among HLA loci in a later analysis. An analysis was carried out later, and it reportedly showed fewer N-insertions in an Asian-associated ancestry cluster than the approximately 610-donor mean.

Amplification used 60 Vbeta primers and 13 Jbeta primers. Per the original data handling: Some 80 million unique TCR beta chains, 9 million to 12 million shared, were counted in a later analysis. The data were produced by immunoSEQ multiplex PCR, yet TCRdb's version contains in-frame clones alone and is incomplete. Clonal size and the V and J genes are those of that table, whereas D and trimming came from the DNA. The data include around 44,000 clones; the top ten clones carry around 5.6%. In regard to this clone: Its specificity is unknown.

V shed 0 bases and J shed 8 bases, with 10 bases lying between them. This CDR3 comprises 13 residues. Germline loops: CDR1 MNHNY, CDR2 SVGAGI (reference sequence). The source material was PBMCs. The genes are TRBV6-6 and TRBJ1-2; TRBD1 might be the D (6 bases). The origin of this receptor is a male donor in good health and CMV-seropositive. The CDR3 sequence is CASSYSDSFGYTF. CDR3 DNA sequence: TGTGCCAGCAGTTACTCGGACAGCTTCGGCTACACCTTC.